These 20 T cell receptor beta chains share one sample of origin, sequenced in a study of identifying expanded T cells in peripheral blood. The protocol was immunoSEQ multiplex PCR, while the TCRdb copy is restricted to in-frame clones and leaves out a portion. The table lists under 150,000 clones, about 88% of them singletons. What was sequenced was blood. These receptors originate from a person aged 18 to 70 in good health.

This clone was observed a single time. The J gene is TRBJ2-5, the V gene TRBV6-5; tentatively, D is TRBD2 (6 bases). This CDR3 is 13 amino acids long. Per the germline V gene, CDR1 is MNHEY and CDR2 is SVGAGI. Trimming shortened V by 5 bases and J by 5 bases, and 12 bases separated the two germline ends. The CDR3 DNA reads as TGTGCCAGCAGTGGAACTAGCATTGAGACCCAGTACTTC. This translates into CASSGTSIETQYF.

The chain recombines TRBV14 with TRBJ2-7, with TRBD2 matching 7 bases. The germline CDR1 and CDR2 sequences are SGHDN and FVKESK. The CDR3 spans 14 residues. With 2 bases clipped from V and 3 bases from J, the junction kept 4 bases outside the gene matches. CDR3 residues: CASSQSGNGYEQYF. For the CDR3, the DNA is TGTGCCAGCAGCCAAAGCGGGAACGGCTACGAGCAGTACTTC.

V and J are TRBV29-1 and TRBJ1-1; D gene unclear. V lost 3 bases, J lost 4 bases, and 6 bases lay in between. The CDR3 is 11 residues long. The germline V gene encodes CDR1 SQVTM and CDR2 ANQGSEA. Here the CDR3 reads CSVDGGTEAFF. The CDR3 DNA sequence: TGCAGCGTTGATGGAGGCACTGAAGCTTTCTTT.

The chain employs TRBV5-4 and TRBJ1-1, with D perhaps TRBD1 (6 bases). Germline V CDR1 and CDR2: SGHNT, YYREEE (reference sequence). The V end lost 4 bases, the J end lost 1 base, and 14 bases lay between the germline ends. CDR3 length equals 15 residues. The CDR3 spells CASSVAGHQNTEAFF. CDR3 DNA: TGTGCCAGCAGCGTGGCGGGACACCAGAACACTGAAGCTTTCTTT.

The V gene is TRBV6-1, the J gene TRBJ1-1; no clear D gene. Trimming cost V 9 bases and J 6 bases, with 8 bases left between them. The CDR3 contains 10 residues. Germline assignment: CDR1 MNHNS and CDR2 SASEGT. The CDR3 nucleotides are TGTGCCAGTAATTGGCCTGAAGCTTTCTTT. As protein: CASNWPEAFF.

V gene TRBV11-1 combines with J gene TRBJ2-5; 9 bases are shared with TRBD1. The germline gives CDR1 SGHAT, CDR2 FQDESV (reference sequence). The length of the CDR3 is 14 residues. V gave up 3 bases and J gave up 5 bases; unmatched junction bases: 4. CDR3 protein: CASSFGQGRETQYF. CDR3 nucleotides: TGTGCCAGCAGCTTCGGACAGGGGAGGGAGACCCAGTACTTC.

The rearrangement joins TRBV10-2 to TRBJ2-7; 9 nucleotides agree with TRBD2. CDR1 and CDR2 (germline): WSHSY, SAAADI. The CDR3 runs 16 residues. Trimming removed 2 bases from V and 0 bases from J; junction bases left unmatched: 5. The CDR3, as DNA: TGCGCCAGCAGTGAGGCGGCTAGCGGGGCCTCCTACGAGCAGTACTTC. Translation: CASSEAASGASYEQYF.

The V gene is TRBV2, the J gene TRBJ1-1, with D uncertain. Germline CDR1 SNHLY, CDR2 FYNNEI. The CDR3 has 13 amino acids. V was clipped by 6 bases and J by 3 bases, with 11 bases between them. The CDR3, as DNA: TGTGCCAGCAGGATGCCTTCGGACACTGAAGCTTTCTTT. Encoded protein: CASRMPSDTEAFF.

The chain uses TRBV7-8 and TRBJ2-5; 7 bases fit TRBD2. CDR3 size: 15 residues. The V and J ends lost 1 base and 5 bases, in that order; junction bases with no gene match: 7. Germline V gives CDR1 SGHVS, CDR2 FQNEAQ. CDR3 nucleotide sequence: TGTGCCAGCAGCTTAGTAACGGGGAGGGTGGAGACCCAGTACTTC. This encodes CASSLVTGRVETQYF.

This sequence joins TRBV28 and TRBJ2-5, with D perhaps matching TRBD2 (7 bases). Per the germline V gene, CDR1 is MDHEN and CDR2 is SYDVKM. V lost 5 bases, J lost 7 bases, and 17 bases lay in between. The CDR3 is 14 residues long. CDR3 protein: CASSPIRGARTQYF. CDR3 sequence (DNA): TGTGCCAGCAGTCCGATTCGGGGGGCGCGGACCCAGTACTTC.

The genes are TRBV28 and TRBJ1-4; D is possibly TRBD1 (6 bases). Germline-derived CDR1 and CDR2 are MDHEN and SYDVKM. Trimming took 6 bases from V and 8 from J, leaving 19 bases between them. This CDR3 spans 15 amino acids. The CDR3 coding sequence is TGTGCCAGCAGCAGGGGCAGCCAGGGGAGGGAAAAACTGTTTTTT. This gives the protein CASSRGSQGREKLFF.

The chain employs TRBV7-9 and TRBJ2-1; perhaps TRBD2 as D (6 bases). The CDR3 is made up of 13 amino acids. Trimming pared 3 bases from V and 8 bases from J, leaving 11 bases between. Germline values: CDR1 SEHNR, CDR2 FQNEAQ (reference sequence). The CDR3 DNA follows: TGTGCCAGCAGCTTTGGGACTTACTATGAGCAGTTCTTC. It encodes CASSFGTYYEQFF.

V gene TRBV28 combines with J gene TRBJ2-1; no clear D gene. Per the germline V gene, CDR1 is MDHEN and CDR2 is SYDVKM. The CDR3 sequence is 14 residues long. V lost 4 bases, J lost 4 bases, and 11 bases lay in between. The CDR3 DNA is TGTGCCAGCAGTTCTATACCCGGGTACAATGAGCAGTTCTTC. Amino acid sequence: CASSSIPGYNEQFF.

In this sample, this clone turned up a few times. The rearrangement links TRBV10-1 to TRBJ2-2; D is perhaps TRBD1 or TRBD2 (5 bases each). Germline assignment: CDR1 WNHNN and CDR2 SYGVQD (reference sequence). CDR3 length: 17 residues. V was trimmed by 9 bases and J by 6 bases, leaving 26 bases between them. The chain's CDR3 is CASSSREFTPNAGELFF. The CDR3 bases are TGCGCCAGTTCTTCCAGGGAGTTCACCCCTAACGCCGGGGAGCTGTTTTTT.

The chain combines TRBV6-6 with TRBJ2-1; D may be TRBD2 (7 bases). Germline V lookup: CDR1 MNHNY, CDR2 SVGAGI (reference sequence). V lost 7 bases and J 8 bases, leaving 21 bases between the germline ends. The length of the CDR3 is 15 residues. The CDR3 here is CASNPRGAPRDEQFF. In DNA, the CDR3 is TGTGCCAGCAACCCACGGGGGGCCCCTCGCGATGAGCAGTTCTTC.

The J gene is TRBJ1-2, the V gene TRBV7-2; D is perhaps TRBD1 (6 bases). Germline-derived CDR1 and CDR2 are SGHTA and FQGNSA. There are 13 residues in the CDR3. V dropped 8 bases and J dropped 6 bases, with 16 bases sitting between them. The CDR3 loop is CASQPQGLDGYTF. The DNA of the CDR3 is TGTGCCAGCCAACCGCAGGGGCTGGATGGCTACACCTTC.

The V gene is TRBV5-1, the J gene TRBJ2-7; D might be TRBD2 (6 bases). This CDR3 is 14 amino acids long. The germline V gene has CDR1 SGHRS and CDR2 YFSETQ. V lost 2 bases, J lost 1 base, and 10 bases lay in between. The CDR3 sequence is CASSFEEGSYEQYF. CDR3 nucleotides: TGCGCCAGCAGCTTCGAGGAGGGATCCTACGAGCAGTACTTC.

The chain has TRBV7-2 and TRBJ1-6; D unclear. V was clipped by 2 bases and J by 6 bases, with 11 bases between them. This CDR3 has 15 residues. CDR1 and CDR2 (germline): SGHTA, FQGNSA. The CDR3 sequence: CASSLLNGFNSPLHF. The CDR3 DNA reads TGTGCCAGCAGCTTATTGAACGGATTTAATTCACCCCTCCACTTT.

V gene TRBV7-6 combines with J gene TRBJ2-2; D perhaps matches TRBD2 (6 bases). The CDR3 has 14 amino acids. V lost 5 bases, J lost 4 bases, and 11 bases lay in between. Germline V lookup: CDR1 SGHVS, CDR2 FNYEAQ. The CDR3 DNA reads TGTGCCAGCAGCCCCGGGACTTCCACCGGGGAGCTGTTTTTT. Amino acid sequence: CASSPGTSTGELFF.

The rearrangement uses TRBV28 and TRBJ2-3; D is unresolved. V was cut by 5 bases and J by 4 bases, with 10 bases left in between. Germline CDR1 is MDHEN and CDR2 is SYDVKM. The CDR3 runs 13 residues. CDR3 loop: CASSLDGADTQYF. The CDR3 region has the DNA TGTGCCAGCAGTCTGGACGGAGCAGATACGCAGTATTTT.